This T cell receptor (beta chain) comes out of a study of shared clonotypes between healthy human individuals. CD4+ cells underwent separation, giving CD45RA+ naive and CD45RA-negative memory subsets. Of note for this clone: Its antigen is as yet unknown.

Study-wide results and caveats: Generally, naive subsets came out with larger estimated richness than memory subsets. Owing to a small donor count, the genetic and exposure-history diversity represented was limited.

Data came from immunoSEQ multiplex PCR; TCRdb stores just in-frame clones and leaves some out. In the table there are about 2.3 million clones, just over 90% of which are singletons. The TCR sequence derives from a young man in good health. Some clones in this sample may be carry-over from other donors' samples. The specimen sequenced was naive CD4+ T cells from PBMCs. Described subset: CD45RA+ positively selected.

CDR3 bases: TGTGCCAGCTCACCACAAGGTGGGACAGGGATCACCGGGGAGCTGTTTTTT. It is translated as CASSPQGGTGITGELFF. The rearrangement uses TRBV18 and TRBJ2-2; 9 bases fit TRBD1. Trimming at V came to 1 base and at J to 4 bases, leaving 7 bases not matched to a gene. Per the germline V gene, CDR1 is KGHSH and CDR2 is LQKENI. The CDR3 is made up of 17 amino acids. Full variable domain (missing parts from reference TRBV18 and TRBJ2-2): NAGVMQNPRHLVRRRGQEARLRCSPMKGHSHVYWYRQLPEEGLKFMVYLQKENIIDESGMPKERFSAEFPKEGPSILRIQQVVRGDSAAYFCASSPQGGTGITGELFFGEGSRLTVL.